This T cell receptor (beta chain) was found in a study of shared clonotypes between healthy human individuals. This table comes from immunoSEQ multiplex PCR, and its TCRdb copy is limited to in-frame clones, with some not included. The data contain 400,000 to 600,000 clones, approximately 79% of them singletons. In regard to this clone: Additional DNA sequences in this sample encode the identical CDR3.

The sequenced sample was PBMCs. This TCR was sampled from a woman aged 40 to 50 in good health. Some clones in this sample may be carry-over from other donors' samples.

The CDR3 bases are TGTGCCAGCAGTTTATTGAGCGGGGCGTACGAGCAGTACTTC. Translating it yields CASSLLSGAYEQYF. The chain carries TRBV28 and TRBJ2-7, with 7 bases aligning to TRBD2. Germline V gene sequence: CDR1 MDHEN, CDR2 SYDVKM. The junction had 4 bases not matched to a gene; V was cut back by 1 base and J by 4 bases. The CDR3 is 14 residues long.